This T cell receptor (beta chain) was sequenced for a study of response to subunit inactivated influenza vaccine. The study's findings and limits: Seasonal influenza vaccination, on each occasion, was suggested by the authors to recruit few new T cells.

This clonotype came up a few times. Its antigen is as yet unknown. The CDR3 spans 16 residues. Trimming removed 0 bases from V and 3 bases from J, with 14 bases in between. CDR1 is SGDLS, CDR2 YYNGEE, per germline. TCRdb itself ran the RT-PCR reads through MiXCR, one entry per CDR3 protein. Of 400,000 to 650,000 distinct CDR3 sequences in the sample, approximately 7.3% were seen once. The chain carries TRBV9 and TRBJ2-3; D is unclear. This sequence was found in a man between 50 and 75 years old who received an inactivated influenza vaccine. The sample was PBMCs from blood, taken less than 30 months after vaccination. CDR3 amino acids: CASSVGLTSKTDTQYF. The CDR3 DNA reads TGTGCCAGCAGCGTAGGGCTTACGTCTAAGACAGATACGCAGTATTTT.